What follows are 19 T cell receptor beta chains derived from one specimen sequenced in a study of blood T cell repertoires in COVID-19. The data were produced by immunoSEQ multiplex PCR, yet TCRdb's version contains in-frame clones alone and is incomplete. The sample lists 400,000 or so clones; approximately 92% were seen once. The sample was PBMCs or T cells enriched from blood (not recorded which). The receptor set was obtained from a man aged 25 to 40 who had recovered from COVID-19.

The chain is built from TRBV7-9 and TRBJ1-2, with unresolved D. The CDR3 runs to 16 residues. The germline CDR1 and CDR2 sequences are SEHNR and FQNEAQ (reference sequence). V dropped 0 bases and J dropped 2 bases, with 13 bases sitting between them. CDR3 amino acids: CASSLATGGLNYGYTF. CDR3 sequence (DNA): TGTGCCAGCAGCTTAGCCACGGGAGGACTAAACTATGGCTACACCTTC.

The J gene is TRBJ2-7, the V gene TRBV30; D may be TRBD1 (5 bases). Germline V CDR1 and CDR2: GTSNPN, SVGIG (reference sequence). The CDR3 has 11 amino acids. Trimming took 5 bases from V and 3 from J, leaving 8 bases between them. This CDR3 reads CAWGASYEQYF. CDR3 sequence (DNA): TGTGCCTGGGGGGCAAGCTACGAGCAGTACTTC.

In its sample, this clone was seen a few times. The V call is TRBV11-2, the J call TRBJ2-3, with D unresolved. CDR1 and CDR2 (germline): SGHAT, FQNNGV. V was clipped by 4 bases and J by 4 bases, with 9 bases between them. The CDR3 contains 13 residues. The chain's CDR3 is CASSSPVADTQYF. CDR3 nucleotide sequence: TGTGCCAGCAGCTCACCCGTAGCAGATACGCAGTATTTT.

The V and J genes are TRBV12-3 or TRBV12-4 and TRBJ2-2, with D possibly matching TRBD1 (6 bases). Trimming cost V 5 bases and J 7 bases, with 11 bases left between them. This CDR3 comprises 13 residues. The CDR3 DNA reads as TGTGCCAGCAGTCCGTACAGGGACGGGGAGCTGTTTTTT. Translated, it gives CASSPYRDGELFF.

V usage is TRBV5-1 and J usage is TRBJ2-7; no clear D. The length of the CDR3 is 13 residues. V was cut by 0 bases and J by 3 bases, with 7 bases left in between. CDR1 and CDR2 from the germline V gene are SGHRS and YFSETQ. The CDR3 sequence: CASSLELFYEQYF. As DNA, the CDR3 is TGCGCCAGCAGCTTGGAACTTTTCTACGAGCAGTACTTC.

V is TRBV6-5 and J is TRBJ2-6, with D possibly matching TRBD1 (5 bases). Germline V gene lookup returns CDR1 MNHEY and CDR2 SVGAGI. This CDR3 spans 16 amino acids. Trimming left V 0 bases short and J 1 base short, with 7 bases between. The CDR3 spells CASSYSAGSGANVLTF. The CDR3 DNA sequence: TGTGCCAGCAGTTACTCCGCAGGGTCTGGGGCCAACGTCCTGACTTTC.

V gene TRBV18 combines with J gene TRBJ1-2; no definite D call. V was pared by 4 bases and J by 3 bases, with 12 bases between. The CDR3 spans 14 residues. CDR1 KGHSH and CDR2 LQKENI come from the germline V gene. This CDR3 reads CASSLARGDYGYTF. The CDR3 DNA sequence: TGTGCCAGCTCACTCGCCCGGGGAGACTATGGCTACACCTTC. The full variable domain, in which reference TRBV18 and TRBJ1-2 provide the parts outside the CDR3, is NAGVMQNPRHLVRRRGQEARLRCSPMKGHSHVYWYRQLPEEGLKFMVYLQKENIIDESGMPKERFSAEFPKEGPSILRIQQVVRGDSAAYFCASSLARGDYGYTFGSGTRLTVV.

This chain connects TRBV4-1 to TRBJ1-1; D remains ambiguous. Germline CDR1 MGHRA, CDR2 YSYEKL. The germline V and J ends were trimmed by 1 base and 2 bases, with 11 bases remaining between them. The CDR3 is 15 residues long. The DNA of the CDR3 is TGCGCCAGCAGCCAAGTTATACAGCTAAACACTGAAGCTTTCTTT. This gives the protein CASSQVIQLNTEAFF.

V gene TRBV6-5 combines with J gene TRBJ1-2; TRBD1 aligns across 11 bases. The CDR3 has 15 residues. The J segment lost 1 base and the V segment lost 8 bases, leaving 6 bases of the junction unmatched. From germline, CDR1 is MNHEY and CDR2 SVGAGI. The CDR3 DNA follows: TGTGCCAGCTCCCCCGGGACAGGGGGTAACTATGGCTACACCTTC. Its protein product is CASSPGTGGNYGYTF.

This clone has just one count. The chain recombines TRBV7-9 with TRBJ2-1; TRBD1 is a possible D gene (6 bases). Germline V gene data show CDR1 as SEHNR and CDR2 as FQNEAQ (reference sequence). Trimming cost V 4 bases and J 0 bases, with 13 bases left between them. The length of the CDR3 is 16 residues. CDR3 nucleotide sequence: TGTGCCAGCAGCTCGATTAGGACAGACTCCTACAATGAGCAGTTCTTC. Translating gives CASSSIRTDSYNEQFF.

The genes are TRBV4-2 and TRBJ1-2; unclear D gene. This CDR3 comprises 12 residues. The ends were cut back, 2 bases at V and 8 bases at J, with 9 bases in the middle. Per the germline V gene, CDR1 is LGHNA and CDR2 is YNFKEQ. This CDR3 is CASSQTAEGYTF. For the CDR3, the DNA is TGTGCCAGCAGCCAAACAGCGGAGGGCTACACCTTC.

This sequence joins TRBV7-9 and TRBJ2-4; the D gene is possibly TRBD1 (5 bases). V lost 5 bases and J 3 bases, leaving 14 bases between the germline ends. Germline-derived CDR1 and CDR2 are SEHNR and FQNEAQ (reference sequence). CDR3 length: 15 residues. Here the CDR3 DNA reads TGTGCCAGCAGCCAAGAACAGGACATCAAAAACATTCAGTACTTC. It specifies CASSQEQDIKNIQYF.

The V call is TRBV6-6, the J call TRBJ2-5; no reliable D call. CDR3 length equals 13 residues. Germline assignment: CDR1 MNHNY and CDR2 SVGAGI (reference sequence). V was cut by 7 bases and J by 5 bases, with 14 bases left in between. The CDR3 spells CASKRETSETQYF. The CDR3 bases are TGTGCCAGCAAAAGAGAGACTTCGGAGACCCAGTACTTC.

The chain employs TRBV18 and TRBJ2-7; TRBD2 aligns across 8 bases. V shed 3 bases and J 3 bases; nucleotides not matched to a gene: 7. CDR3 length equals 15 residues. Germline V gene lookup returns CDR1 KGHSH and CDR2 LQKENI. CDR3 in DNA: TGTGCCAGCTCACCCTCTGGACTAGCTGTCTACGAGCAGTACTTC. Its translation is CASSPSGLAVYEQYF.

The chain employs TRBV15 and TRBJ2-7; 9 nucleotides agree with TRBD1. The germline CDR1 and CDR2 sequences are LNHNV and YYDKDF (reference sequence). The CDR3 sequence is 16 residues long. The V segment lost 1 base and the J segment 4 bases; nucleotides outside the gene matches: 8. The CDR3 DNA reads as TGTGCCACCAGCAGAGGTCCCGGGACAGGGATTTACGAGCAGTACTTC. As protein: CATSRGPGTGIYEQYF.

This clone was found a few times. This chain uses TRBV5-1 with TRBJ2-1; D is possibly TRBD2 (5 bases). Germline-derived CDR1 and CDR2 are SGHRS and YFSETQ. CDR3 length equals 14 residues. Trimming stripped 0 bases from V and 9 bases from J, with 13 bases between. The CDR3 nucleotides read TGCGCCAGCAGCTTGGAGCGGACCAGAGGTGAGCAGTTCTTC. Encoded protein: CASSLERTRGEQFF.

The chain is built from TRBV9 and TRBJ2-7; a weak D match, TRBD1 (6 bases). Germline CDR1 and CDR2: SGDLS and YYNGEE. Between the trimmed V and J ends, which lost 0 bases and 6 bases, there was a span of 10 bases. This CDR3 spans 13 amino acids. The CDR3 is CASSVETGTEQYF. The CDR3 DNA is TGTGCCAGCAGCGTAGAGACAGGTACCGAGCAGTACTTC.

The rearrangement joins TRBV19 to TRBJ1-5; tentative D call: TRBD1 (5 bases). V lost 4 bases and J lost 7, with 14 bases in between. From germline, CDR1 is LNHDA and CDR2 SQIVND (reference sequence). The CDR3 is 14 amino acids. In nucleotides, the CDR3 is TGTGCCAGTAGTACGCAGGGAGGAGGGCAGCCCCAGCATTTT. It is translated as CASSTQGGGQPQHF.

V gene TRBV19 combines with J gene TRBJ2-5, with TRBD1 matching over 8 bases. The CDR3 sequence is 16 residues long. CDR1 is LNHDA, CDR2 SQIVND, per germline (reference sequence). J gave up 0 bases and V 0 bases, and 3 bases lay outside the gene matches. The CDR3 coding sequence is TGTGCCAGTAGTATAGACAGGGGGCGTTACCAAGAGACCCAGTACTTC. This sequence encodes CASSIDRGRYQETQYF.